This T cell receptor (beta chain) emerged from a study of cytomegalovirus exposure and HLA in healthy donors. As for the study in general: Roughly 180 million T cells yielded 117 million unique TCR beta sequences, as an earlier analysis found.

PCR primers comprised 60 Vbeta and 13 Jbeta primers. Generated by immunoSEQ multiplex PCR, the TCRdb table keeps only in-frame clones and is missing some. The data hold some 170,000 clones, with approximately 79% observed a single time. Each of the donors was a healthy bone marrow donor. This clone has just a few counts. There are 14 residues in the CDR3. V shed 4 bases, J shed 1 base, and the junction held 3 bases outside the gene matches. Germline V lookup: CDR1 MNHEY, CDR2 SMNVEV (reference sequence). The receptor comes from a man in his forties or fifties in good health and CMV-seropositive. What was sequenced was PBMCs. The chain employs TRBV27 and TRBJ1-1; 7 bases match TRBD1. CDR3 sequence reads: CASSYRGKNTEAFF. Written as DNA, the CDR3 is TGTGCCAGCAGTTACAGGGGAAAGAACACTGAAGCTTTCTTT.